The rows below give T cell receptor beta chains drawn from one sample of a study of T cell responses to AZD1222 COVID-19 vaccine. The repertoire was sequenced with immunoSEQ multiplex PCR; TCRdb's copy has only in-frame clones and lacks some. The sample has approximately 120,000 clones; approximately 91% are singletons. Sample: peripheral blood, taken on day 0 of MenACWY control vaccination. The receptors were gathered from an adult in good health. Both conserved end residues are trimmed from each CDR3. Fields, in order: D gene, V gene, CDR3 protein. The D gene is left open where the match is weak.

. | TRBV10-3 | AIERENEQF
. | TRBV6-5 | ASSSSGTFYGYT
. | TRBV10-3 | AISVTGTLAYEQY
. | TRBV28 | ASSLLQDNQPQH
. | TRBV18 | ASSPQKAAASNYGYT
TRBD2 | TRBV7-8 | ASSLGRLAGFFGETQY
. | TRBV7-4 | ASSPRRQYSNQPQH
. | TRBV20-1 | SASSEYEQY
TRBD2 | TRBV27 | ASSLIPAGGRDTQY
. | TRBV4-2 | ASSQVGIQY
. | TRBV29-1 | SVGRSNGYT
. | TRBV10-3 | AISESEGEALH
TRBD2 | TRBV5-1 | ASTGTSGSYEQY
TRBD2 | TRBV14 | ASSQGTSGRAGEQY
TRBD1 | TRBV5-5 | ASSRTGGLYGYT
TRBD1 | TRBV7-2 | ASSRRQGSTEAF